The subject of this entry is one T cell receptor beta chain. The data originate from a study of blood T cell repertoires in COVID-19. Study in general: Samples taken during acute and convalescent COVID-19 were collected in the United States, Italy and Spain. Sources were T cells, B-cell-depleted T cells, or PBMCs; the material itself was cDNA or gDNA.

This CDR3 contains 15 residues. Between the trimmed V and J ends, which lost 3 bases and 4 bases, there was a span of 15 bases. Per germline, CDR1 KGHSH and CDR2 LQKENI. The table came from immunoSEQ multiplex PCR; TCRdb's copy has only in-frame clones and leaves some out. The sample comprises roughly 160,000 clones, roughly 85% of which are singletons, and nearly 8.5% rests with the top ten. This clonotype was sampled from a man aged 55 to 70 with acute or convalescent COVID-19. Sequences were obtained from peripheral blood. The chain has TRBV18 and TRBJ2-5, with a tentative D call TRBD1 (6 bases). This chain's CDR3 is CASSPLNRAGETQYF. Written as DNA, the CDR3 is TGTGCCAGCTCACCTCTAAACAGGGCGGGAGAGACCCAGTACTTC.